This TCR beta chain was identified during a study of cytomegalovirus exposure and HLA in healthy donors. CDR3 length: 12 amino acids. Germline V gives CDR1 SGHRS, CDR2 YFSETQ. The table lists this clone with a count of one. Primers included in the PCR were 60 Vbeta and 13 Jbeta primers. Sequencing used immunoSEQ multiplex PCR; TCRdb keeps in-frame clones, though not all of them. The sample consists of about 130,000 clones, less than 85% of them appearing once. This TCR was recovered from a man aged 18 to 29 in good health and CMV-seropositive. Sequences were obtained from PBMCs. V is TRBV5-1 and J is TRBJ2-5; no definite D call. The J call is doubtful: the DNA matches TRBJ2-7 better. The CDR3 reads CASSLLGYEQYF. DNA of the CDR3: TGCGCCAGCAGCCTCCTTGGTTACGAGCAGTACTTC.